The subject of this entry is one T cell receptor beta chain. Antigen: not known. The sample belongs to a study of T cells after yellow fever vaccination. Across the whole study: With SMART-Seq v4 Ultra Low Input, the fractions containing low cell numbers were prepared.

Study results and limitations: Subsequent booster samples again held most clones from primary vaccination (more than 95% CD4, over 80% CD8). Any FACS-sorted repertoire could hold abundant clonotypes that contaminate it from the bulk population.

Template-switching 5'RACE yielded the TCR cDNA; a universal primer site and UMIs were added in the process. TCRdb used MiXCR to reprocess the 5' RACE reads, holding one entry per CDR3 protein. The sample includes more than 350,000 distinct CDR3 sequences, around a tenth of them seen just once. Per the germline V gene, CDR1 is SGDLS and CDR2 is YYNGEE. The V end lost 0 bases, the J end lost 0 bases, and 21 bases lay between the germline ends. The CDR3 is 19 residues long. The receptor was isolated from a man younger than 35 who received the YFV17D yellow fever vaccine. The sample in question was PBMCs, obtained on the day of the first yellow fever vaccination. The chain recombines TRBV9 with TRBJ1-1; perhaps TRBD1 as D (6 bases). CDR3 amino acids: CASSVATLNLDSLNTEAFF. In nucleotides, the CDR3 is TGTGCCAGCAGCGTAGCCACTCTTAACCTGGACAGCCTGAACACTGAAGCTTTCTTT. The full variable domain, with the rest looked up from reference TRBV9 and TRBJ1-1, is DSGVTQTPKHLITATGQRVTLRCSPRSGDLSVYWYQQSLDQGLQFLIQYYNGEERAKGNILERFSAQQFPDLHSELNLSSLELGDSALYFCASSVATLNLDSLNTEAFFGQGTRLTVV.